This paragraph reports one T cell receptor (beta chain). Its antigen remains unidentified. Trimming took 2 bases from V and 6 from J; bases not matched to a gene: 9. The CDR3 has 16 residues. Germline CDR1 reads MNHNY; CDR2 reads SVGAGI (reference sequence). The PCR employed 60 Vbeta primers together with 13 Jbeta primers. Clones were sequenced by immunoSEQ multiplex PCR, and TCRdb holds only the in-frame ones, with some missing. The data show fewer than 120,000 clones, nearly 80% seen once. The data originate from a study of cytomegalovirus exposure and HLA in healthy donors. Overall study results and limits: TCR beta V segments were, for the most part, productive about 87% or about 30% of the time in an earlier analysis. The availability of immune exposure information extended only to CMV serostatus.

The V and J genes are TRBV6-6 and TRBJ1-5, with 8 bases identical to TRBD1. Material for sequencing was PBMCs. The source of this sequence is a woman in her 30s in good health and CMV-seronegative. The chain's CDR3 is CASSYLSGGKGQPQHF. The CDR3 bases are TGTGCCAGCAGTTACCTCTCAGGGGGCAAGGGTCAGCCCCAGCATTTT.